This T cell receptor (beta chain) was recorded in a study of T cell responses to AZD1222 COVID-19 vaccine. Whole-study results and caveats: Per reports, nearly half of all spike-specific TCRs target regions that are unmutated in variants. Spike-specific TCR breadth rose after two AZD1222 doses, and depth rose as well.

Clones were read by immunoSEQ multiplex PCR, and TCRdb kept only the in-frame ones, dropping some. The sample gives more than 140,000 clones, around 89% of which show up once; 2% to 2.5% is in the top ten. The V segment lost 4 bases and the J segment 0 bases; nucleotides outside the gene matches: 3. Germline-derived CDR1 and CDR2 are MGHDK and SYGVNS. The CDR3 covers 16 residues. This clone was counted once. Antigen specificity is unknown. The origin of this receptor is an adult in good health. V is TRBV25-1 and J is TRBJ2-4, with 10 bases aligning to TRBD1. The sequenced sample was peripheral blood, obtained on day 0 of AZD1222 vaccination. The CDR3 loop is CASSGTGGVAKNIQYF. DNA of the CDR3: TGTGCCAGCAGTGGGACAGGGGGGGTAGCCAAAAACATTCAGTACTTC.